The entry that follows covers one TCR beta chain sequence. Sequencing was performed with immunoSEQ multiplex PCR; in TCRdb, only in-frame clones are kept and a portion is missing. Seen here are 220,000 or so clones, around 87% observed once, and the top ten hold 3.5%. The sample originates from a study of blood T cell repertoires in COVID-19. The CDR3 spans 16 residues. CDR1 is SNHLY and CDR2 is FYNNEI in the germline V gene. After removal of 3 bases from V and 8 bases from J, the junction contained 6 bases not matched to a gene. This sequence originates from a woman in her late teens or twenties in a cohort exposed to, infected with or recovered from COVID-19 (not recorded which). Source material: PBMCs or T cells enriched from blood (not recorded which). The V gene is TRBV2, the J gene TRBJ1-6, with 11 positions matching TRBD1. Here the CDR3 reads CASSELGQGAYSPLHF. The CDR3 DNA sequence: TGTGCCAGCAGTGAGCTCGGACAGGGGGCTTATTCACCCCTCCACTTT.